Shown below are 20 T cell receptor beta chains from a single sample sequenced in a study of T cell responses to AZD1222 COVID-19 vaccine. Libraries were prepared by immunoSEQ multiplex PCR; TCRdb keeps only in-frame clonotypes and omits some of them. The data hold approximately 150,000 clones, with 91% observed a single time. This specimen consisted of peripheral blood, obtained on day 0 of AZD1222 vaccination. These receptors all come from an adult in good health.

V gene TRBV28 combines with J gene TRBJ2-7, with 8 nucleotides matching TRBD1. The CDR3 runs 18 residues. Germline loops: CDR1 MDHEN, CDR2 SYDVKM. J was trimmed by 3 bases and V by 1 base; bases with no gene match: 14. CDR3 region: CASSLYVRGQGKFYEQYF. CDR3 DNA sequence: TGTGCCAGCAGTTTATACGTACGCGGACAGGGTAAGTTCTACGAGCAGTACTTC.

The chain employs TRBV5-8 and TRBJ1-5; no definite D call. V dropped 1 base and J dropped 6 bases, with 14 bases sitting between them. The CDR3 contains 15 residues. Germline CDR1 and CDR2: SGHTS and YDEGEE. The CDR3 nucleotides read TGTGCCAGCAGCTTGCAGGTCCGACGTCTTCAGCCCCAGCATTTT. Residues: CASSLQVRRLQPQHF.

The chain is built from TRBV7-9 and TRBJ1-6; a weak D match, TRBD1 (6 bases). V was pared by 2 bases and J by 5 bases, with 7 bases between. Germline V lookup: CDR1 SEHNR, CDR2 FQNEAQ (reference sequence). CDR3 length: 14 amino acids. CDR3 sequence (DNA): TGTGCCAGCAGCTTATGGACAGATAATTCACCCCTCCACTTT. Translation: CASSLWTDNSPLHF.

The rearrangement joins TRBV25-1 to TRBJ1-1; a weak D match, TRBD1 (6 bases). The CDR3 covers 13 residues. Per germline, CDR1 MGHDK and CDR2 SYGVNS. Trimming took 6 bases from V and 1 from J, leaving 9 bases between them. The CDR3 nucleotides are TGTGCCAGCAGAGACAGGACGAACACTGAAGCTTTCTTT. It yields the protein CASRDRTNTEAFF.

The chain couples TRBV30 to TRBJ2-1; TRBD1 agrees at 9 bases. Trimming cost V 5 bases and J 5 bases; bases outside gene matches: 10. The CDR3 is 15 residues long. The germline CDR1 and CDR2 sequences are GTSNPN and SVGIG (reference sequence). The CDR3 sequence is CAWQTGTGHHNEQFF. In DNA, the CDR3 is TGTGCCTGGCAAACCGGGACAGGGCACCACAATGAGCAGTTCTTC.

The chain has TRBV19 and TRBJ2-3; D gene uncertain. In germline, CDR1 is LNHDA, CDR2 SQIVND (reference sequence). This CDR3 comprises 11 residues. Trimming cost V 6 bases and J 6 bases, with 7 bases left between them. The CDR3: CASRIADTQYF. Here the CDR3 DNA reads TGTGCCAGTAGAATTGCGGATACGCAGTATTTT.

V gene TRBV24-1 combines with J gene TRBJ2-7; possible D gene TRBD2, 6 bases. Germline V lookup: CDR1 KGHDR, CDR2 SFDVKD. V dropped 3 bases and J dropped 5 bases, with 22 bases sitting between them. This CDR3 contains 17 residues. CDR3 sequence reads: CATSDPSGGGTHDEQYF. The CDR3 DNA is TGTGCCACCAGTGATCCGAGCGGTGGCGGGACTCACGACGAGCAGTACTTC.

J is TRBJ2-7 and V is TRBV19; unclear D gene. Germline V gene lookup returns CDR1 LNHDA and CDR2 SQIVND (reference sequence). Trimming left V 1 base short and J 2 bases short, with 6 bases between. The CDR3 is made up of 13 amino acids. In DNA, the CDR3 is TGTGCCAGTAGTATAGGTCTCCCCTACGAGCAGTACTTC. As protein: CASSIGLPYEQYF.

The CDR3 spells CASSPGRGTENYGYTF. The CDR3 bases are TGCGCCAGCAGCCCCGGCCGCGGCACGGAAAACTATGGCTACACCTTC. J is TRBJ1-2 and V is TRBV5-1; D uncertain. CDR3 length: 16 amino acids. Germline loops: CDR1 SGHRS, CDR2 YFSETQ. V was cut by 4 bases and J by 2 bases, with 18 bases left in between.

V and J are TRBV5-1 and TRBJ2-1, with 9 positions matching TRBD1. Germline-derived CDR1 and CDR2 are SGHRS and YFSETQ. The junction had 8 bases not matched to a gene; V was cut back by 5 bases and J by 5 bases. The CDR3 has 15 residues. CDR3 region: CASSPGTGLHNEQFF. The CDR3 DNA sequence: TGCGCCAGCAGTCCGGGGACAGGGCTGCACAATGAGCAGTTCTTC.

The chain is built from TRBV19 and TRBJ2-3, with 10 bases aligning to TRBD2. V trimming: 8 bases; J trimming: 4 bases; junction bases outside the gene matches: 9. There are 15 residues in the CDR3. The germline CDR1 and CDR2 sequences are LNHDA and SQIVND (reference sequence). CDR3 amino acids: CASAGASGRADTQYF. DNA for the CDR3: TGTGCCAGTGCCGGGGCTAGCGGGAGAGCAGATACGCAGTATTTT.

V and J are TRBV7-3 and TRBJ2-3; D is possibly TRBD2 (6 bases). The CDR3 sequence is 16 residues long. V was shortened by 1 base and J by 1 base, with 12 bases between the two germline ends. Germline values: CDR1 SGHTA, CDR2 FQGTGA. CDR3 coding DNA: TGTGCCAGCAGCTTAATTGGGACTTCCCGCACAGATACGCAGTATTTT. Translating gives CASSLIGTSRTDTQYF.

The chain recombines TRBV11-3 with TRBJ1-5; TRBD1 is a possible D gene (6 bases). Trimming shortened V by 5 bases and J by 5 bases, and 13 bases separated the two germline ends. The CDR3 has 14 amino acids. The germline V gene has CDR1 SGHNT and CDR2 YENEEA. The CDR3 DNA is TGTGCCAGCAGCCGTTCAGGGGTCCATCAGCCCCAGCATTTT. This translates into CASSRSGVHQPQHF.

The CDR3 DNA follows: TGCGCCAGCAGCTTTGGGGACGGAAACACAGATACGCAGTATTTT. It encodes CASSFGDGNTDTQYF. This chain joins TRBV5-1 and TRBJ2-3; D is possibly TRBD1 or TRBD2 (5 bases each). V was clipped by 2 bases and J by 2 bases, with 12 bases between them. The CDR3 runs 15 residues. Per the germline V gene, CDR1 is SGHRS and CDR2 is YFSETQ.

The chain employs TRBV19 and TRBJ2-2; 9 bases agree with TRBD1. Germline loops: CDR1 LNHDA, CDR2 SQIVND (reference sequence). The CDR3 contains 16 residues. V lost 8 bases to trimming and J lost 6 bases; unmatched junction nucleotides: 13. The CDR3 bases are TGTGCCAGTTCCGACAGGGGGGGCGAATCCGCCGGGGAGCTGTTTTTT. This sequence encodes CASSDRGGESAGELFF.

By share of the sample, this clone is medium-sized (0.01 to 0.1%). V usage is TRBV6-2 or TRBV6-3 and J usage is TRBJ1-1, with D perhaps matching TRBD1 (5 bases). CDR3 length equals 13 residues. V lost 4 bases and J 4 bases, leaving 10 bases between the germline ends. Germline assignment: CDR1 MNHEY and CDR2 SVGEGT. CDR3 region: CASSFAGPTEAFF. The CDR3 coding sequence is TGTGCCAGCAGTTTCGCAGGGCCCACTGAAGCTTTCTTT.

J is TRBJ1-1 and V is TRBV7-9; D remains unclear. Trimming cost V 5 bases and J 1 base, with 11 bases left between them. Germline assignment: CDR1 SEHNR and CDR2 FQNEAQ (reference sequence). The CDR3 extends over 14 amino acids. DNA of the CDR3: TGTGCCAGCAGCGTTAGTGACGGGAACACTGAAGCTTTCTTT. This translates into CASSVSDGNTEAFF.

This clone appeared a single time. The CDR3 coding sequence is TGTGCCATCAGTGAGTCGAATGCCCATGATGGGGGAGGAGAGACCCAGTACTTC. Translation gives CAISESNAHDGGGETQYF. V usage is TRBV10-3 and J usage is TRBJ2-5, with D maybe TRBD2 (6 bases). Per germline, CDR1 ENHRY and CDR2 SYGVKD. The CDR3 has 18 amino acids. The germline V and J ends were trimmed by 0 bases and 4 bases, with 21 bases remaining between them.

The chain combines TRBV7-2 with TRBJ2-7, with 8 nucleotides matching TRBD2. CDR1 is SGHTA, CDR2 FQGNSA, per germline. The CDR3 loop spans 14 amino acids. Trimming removed 0 bases from V and 6 bases from J; junction bases left unmatched: 4. CDR3 sequence: CASSLASGISEQYF. The CDR3 nucleotides read TGTGCCAGCAGCTTAGCTAGCGGGATAAGCGAGCAGTACTTC. Variable domain in full (rest from reference TRBV7-2 and TRBJ2-7): GAGVSQSPSNKVTEKGKDVELRCDPISGHTALYWYRQSLGQGLEFLIYFQGNSAPDKSGLPSDRFSAERTGGSVSTLTIQRTQQEDSAVYLCASSLASGISEQYFGPGTRLTVT.

The V gene is TRBV23-1, the J gene TRBJ1-3; D is unclear. TRBV23-1 is known as an ORF, though its function is uncertain. This CDR3 comprises 12 residues. V dropped 10 bases and J dropped 4 bases, with 11 bases sitting between them. This CDR3 reads CATNKRGNTIYF. As DNA, the CDR3 is TGCGCCACCAATAAACGGGGAAACACCATATATTTT.